This TCR beta chain was captured by sequencing in a study of blood T cell repertoires in COVID-19. CDR3 size: 13 residues. The germline CDR1 and CDR2 sequences are LNHDA and SQIVND (reference sequence). The J segment lost 9 bases and the V segment lost 6 bases, leaving 7 bases of the junction unmatched. This clone was seen a handful of times. Original data processing: Using reference gene primer amplification, nucleated cell counts were estimated. TCRdb's copy holds only in-frame clones and misses some; the assay was immunoSEQ multiplex PCR. The V and J calls and clone size were taken over from that table, and D and trimming were inferred from the DNA. This sample yields roughly 250,000 clones, of which approximately 89% are seen a single time; around 10% belongs to the top ten.

The chain joins TRBV19 to TRBJ2-1; TRBD1 matches at 8 bases. The sequence derives from a man aged 40-49 years who had recovered from COVID-19. The specimen was peripheral blood. CDR3 DNA: TGTGCCAGTAGGTTCAGGGGGCGAGGTGAGCAGTTCTTC. Its translation: CASRFRGRGEQFF.